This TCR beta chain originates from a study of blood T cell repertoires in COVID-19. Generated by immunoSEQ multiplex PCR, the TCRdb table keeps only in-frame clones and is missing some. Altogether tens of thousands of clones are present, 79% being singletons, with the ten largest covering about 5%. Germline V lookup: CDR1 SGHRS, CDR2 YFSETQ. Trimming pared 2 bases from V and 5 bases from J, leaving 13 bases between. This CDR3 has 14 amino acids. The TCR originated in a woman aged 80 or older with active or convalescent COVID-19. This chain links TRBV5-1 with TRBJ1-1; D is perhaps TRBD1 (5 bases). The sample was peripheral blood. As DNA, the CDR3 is TGCGCCAGCAGCTTCCAAGGGGTGCGAACTGAAGCTTTCTTT. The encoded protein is CASSFQGVRTEAFF.